A single sample gave rise to the 28 T cell receptor beta chains below, sequenced in a study of T cells in Graves' hyperthyroidism and ophthalmopathy. Amplification yielded TCR beta CDR3 regions, with RNA transcripts as the source. HTBI primers drove first-round RT-PCR of the TCR CDR3. TCRdb redid the calling of the multiplex PCR reads with MiXCR, one entry per CDR3 protein. The sample has 450,000 to 600,000 distinct CDR3 sequences, nearly 20% seen once. Sequencing input: blood. The receptors originated from a man in his forties with Graves' ophthalmopathy.

This clonotype has just a few counts. The CDR3 coding sequence is TGCGCCAGCAGCCCTTTACAGGGTCTAATAGAATACTTC. Translated: CASSPLQGLIEYF. The rearrangement uses TRBV5-1 and TRBJ2-5; a weak D match, TRBD1 (6 bases). The V gene lost 4 bases and the J gene lost 14 bases, with 21 bases spanning the gap. Germline V gene data show CDR1 as SGHRS and CDR2 as YFSETQ. This CDR3 region has 13 residues.

This clonotype showed up just a few times. V is TRBV5-1 and J is TRBJ2-1; 7 bases agree with TRBD1. CDR1 is SGHRS, CDR2 YFSETQ, per germline. With V trimmed by 2 bases and J by 2 bases, 4 bases remained unmatched. There are 15 residues in the CDR3. CDR3: CASSLTGDPYNEQFF. In DNA, the CDR3 is TGCGCCAGCAGCTTAACAGGGGACCCCTACAATGAGCAGTTCTTC.

This clonotype was found once. This rearrangement joins TRBV12-5 to TRBJ1-3; 12 bases agree with TRBD1. The CDR3 sequence is 19 residues long. V lost 9 bases, J lost 2 bases, and 17 bases stayed unmatched. Germline loops: CDR1 LGHNT, CDR2 FRNRAP. CDR3 sequence (DNA): TGTGCTAGAATCGGTCGGGACAGGGGGCAGGGAGGGACTGGAAACACCATATATTTT. Translating gives CARIGRDRGQGGTGNTIYF. Based on the CDR3 plus reference TRBV12-5 and TRBJ1-3, the full variable domain is DARVTQTPRHKVTEMGQEVTMRCQPILGHNTVFWYRQTMMQGLELLAYFRNRAPLDDSGMPKDRFSAEMPDATLATLKIQPSEPRDSAVYFCARIGRDRGQGGTGNTIYFGEGSWLTVV.

This chain connects TRBV5-1 to TRBJ2-1, with 8 bases fitting TRBD2. This CDR3 contains 12 residues. The V and J ends lost 4 bases and 15 bases, in that order; junction bases with no gene match: 9. The germline CDR1 and CDR2 sequences are SGHRS and YFSETQ. This CDR3 is CASSLNGRAPFF. The CDR3 DNA follows: TGCGCCAGCAGCCTCAACGGGAGGGCCCCGTTCTTC.

This clonotype was observed a handful of times. The rearrangement uses TRBV28 and TRBJ2-1; weak D call: TRBD1 (5 bases). CDR3 length: 16 amino acids. Germline V gene data show CDR1 as MDHEN and CDR2 as SYDVKM. V was shortened by 2 bases and J by 4 bases, with 15 bases between the two germline ends. CDR3 in DNA: TGTGCCAGCAGTTTAAGGGGCCGGGTCACGTACAATGAGCAGTTCTTC. Encoded protein: CASSLRGRVTYNEQFF. The full variable domain, its missing parts supplied by reference TRBV28 and TRBJ2-1, is DVKVTQSSRYLVKRTGEKVFLECVQDMDHENMFWYRQDPGLGLRLIYFSYDVKMKEKGDIPEGYSVSREKKERFSLILESASTNQTSMYLCASSLRGRVTYNEQFFGPGTRLTVL.

This chain links TRBV30 with TRBJ2-7; either TRBD1 or TRBD2 may supply D (5 bases each). Trimming stripped 0 bases from V and 9 bases from J, with 12 bases between. Germline assignment: CDR1 GTSNPN and CDR2 SVGIG (reference sequence). CDR3 length: 12 residues. CDR3 sequence reads: CAWSVLGTGQYF. CDR3 DNA sequence: TGTGCCTGGAGTGTACTGGGGACCGGGCAGTACTTC.

Ten or more counts support this clonotype. The V gene is TRBV5-1, the J gene TRBJ2-7, with D perhaps TRBD2 (7 bases). The V and J ends lost 0 bases and 0 bases respectively, with 10 bases between them. The CDR3 totals 15 residues. The germline V gene encodes CDR1 SGHRS and CDR2 YFSETQ. CDR3 residues: CASSLGGGGSYEQYF. Here the CDR3 DNA reads TGCGCCAGCAGCTTGGGGGGGGGCGGCTCCTACGAGCAGTACTTC.

The sample holds many counts of this clonotype. This chain connects TRBV5-5 to TRBJ2-3; D perhaps matches TRBD1 (5 bases). V was clipped by 5 bases and J by 2 bases, with 21 bases between them. The V gene's germline CDR1 is SGHKS and CDR2 YYEKEE (reference sequence). This CDR3 is built from 17 residues. The CDR3 nucleotides read TGTGCCAGCAGGCCTATCCCCTCCAGGGTTGACACAGATACGCAGTATTTT. The encoded protein is CASRPIPSRVDTDTQYF.

The sample holds many counts of this clonotype. The rearrangement uses TRBV11-2 and TRBJ2-1; D gene unclear. The germline gives CDR1 SGHAT, CDR2 FQNNGV. The V end was cut by 5 bases, the J end by 7 bases, with 21 bases between. CDR3 length: 16 amino acids. The CDR3 spells CASSPISGRKGNEQFF. CDR3 sequence (DNA): TGTGCCAGCAGCCCCATTTCGGGCAGAAAAGGGAATGAGCAGTTCTTC.

This clonotype was seen at least ten times. The V and J genes are TRBV6-1 and TRBJ2-3; D might be TRBD2 (6 bases). The CDR3 is made up of 16 amino acids. V dropped 5 bases and J dropped 5 bases, with 20 bases sitting between them. Germline V gene data show CDR1 as MNHNS and CDR2 as SASEGT. In DNA form, the CDR3 reads TGTGCCAGCAGTAAGGCGGCTAGCGCGAGGGGAGATACGCAGTATTTT. Translation gives CASSKAASARGDTQYF.

This chain links TRBV10-1 with TRBJ2-1, with D tentatively TRBD2 (6 bases). The CDR3 is made up of 16 amino acids. CDR1 is WNHNN, CDR2 SYGVQD, per germline (reference sequence). V lost 0 bases and J 1 base, leaving 10 bases between the germline ends. This chain's CDR3 is CASSESSGDSYNEQFF. CDR3 nucleotide sequence: TGCGCCAGCAGTGAGTCGTCGGGGGATTCCTACAATGAGCAGTTCTTC.

This clonotype was counted ten times or more. CDR3 sequence (DNA): TGTGCCAGCAGTTTGCCCCAGGGCAGGGACACAGATACGCAGTATTTT. As protein: CASSLPQGRDTDTQYF. The V and J genes are TRBV28 and TRBJ2-3; a weak D match, TRBD1 (5 bases). V gave up 3 bases and J gave up 2 bases, with 15 bases separating them. The germline V gene has CDR1 MDHEN and CDR2 SYDVKM. This CDR3 has 16 residues.

This clonotype was counted ten times or more. This chain links TRBV20-1 with TRBJ2-1; 12 bases fit TRBD2. This CDR3 has 16 residues. CDR1 is DFQATT, CDR2 SNEGSKA, per germline (reference sequence). V shed 5 bases and J 10 bases; nucleotides not matched to a gene: 15. The CDR3 DNA reads TGCAGTGCTGCCCCAGGGGCTAGCGGGAGGGCCTGGGAGCAGTTCTTC. Translating gives CSAAPGASGRAWEQFF.

This clonotype was seen at least ten times. The genes are TRBV9 and TRBJ1-1; D gene ambiguous. The CDR3 runs to 14 residues. The V and J ends lost 0 bases and 2 bases respectively, with 8 bases between them. The germline CDR1 and CDR2 sequences are SGDLS and YYNGEE. CDR3 DNA: TGTGCCAGCAGCGTAGGGCAGACTAACACTGAAGCTTTCTTT. This codes for CASSVGQTNTEAFF.

V usage is TRBV20-1 and J usage is TRBJ2-7; D gene ambiguous. CDR3 length equals 16 residues. V was trimmed by 6 bases and J by 0 bases, leaving 21 bases between them. Germline assignment: CDR1 DFQATT and CDR2 SNEGSKA (reference sequence). CDR3 amino acids: CSAIETIKIYSYEQYF. CDR3 bases: TGCAGTGCCATCGAAACTATCAAAATATACTCCTACGAGCAGTACTTC.

This clonotype showed up many times. The J gene is TRBJ2-2, the V gene TRBV12-3 or TRBV12-4; D is uncertain. The ends were cut back, 5 bases at V and 6 bases at J, with 4 bases in the middle. This CDR3 comprises 11 residues. The CDR3 reads CASSDPGELFF. DNA of the CDR3: TGTGCCAGCAGTGACCCCGGGGAGCTGTTTTTT.

This clonotype was seen at least ten times. In nucleotides, the CDR3 is TGTGCCAGCAGTTTAGCCCCCACTAGCGGTCCTAGGGGTGGCAAAAACATTCAGTACTTC. It specifies CASSLAPTSGPRGGKNIQYF. V gene TRBV27 combines with J gene TRBJ2-4; 8 bases are shared with TRBD2. CDR3 length equals 20 residues. Trimming removed 2 bases from V and 3 bases from J; junction bases left unmatched: 18. Germline CDR1 MNHEY, CDR2 SMNVEV (reference sequence).

This clonotype was detected only a few times. The genes are TRBV29-1 and TRBJ2-7, with 9 bases lining up with TRBD2. V lost 3 bases, J lost 0 bases, and 0 bases stayed unmatched. This CDR3 contains 13 residues. Per germline, CDR1 SQVTM and CDR2 ANQGSEA. CDR3 protein: CSVDSGGSYEQYF. The CDR3 DNA follows: TGCAGCGTTGATAGCGGGGGCTCCTACGAGCAGTACTTC.

This clonotype was counted ten times or more. The gene calls are TRBV5-1 and TRBJ1-2; D not resolved. Germline lookup yields CDR1 SGHRS and CDR2 YFSETQ. CDR3 length: 15 residues. V was clipped by 0 bases and J by 5 bases, with 14 bases between them. The CDR3 sequence: CASSLAGLSPYGYTF. The DNA of the CDR3 is TGCGCCAGCAGCTTGGCCGGCCTATCACCATATGGCTACACCTTC.

For this clonotype: A much bigger clone sits one base away, suggesting this may be a read error. The genes are TRBV5-1 and TRBJ1-1; D gene unclear. Germline-derived CDR1 and CDR2 are SGHRS and YFSETQ. The CDR3 contains 13 residues. With 2 bases removed from V and 1 base from J, the gap between germline ends came to 6 bases. The CDR3 DNA sequence: TGCGCCAGCAGCTTCAGGTGGAACACTGAAGCTTTCTTT. Its translation is CASSFRWNTEAFF.

This clonotype was detected ten times or more. In nucleotides, the CDR3 is TGTGCCAGCAGGGCTCGCCGTCCGGGACTAGCGGGGGAAAGCCAAGAGACCCAGTACTTC. This codes for CASRARRPGLAGESQETQYF. The rearrangement links TRBV2 to TRBJ2-5, with 14 bases aligning to TRBD2. In germline, CDR1 is SNHLY, CDR2 FYNNEI. This CDR3 comprises 20 residues. The V and J ends lost 6 bases and 1 base, in that order; junction bases with no gene match: 16.

A few counts support this clonotype. V usage is TRBV4-2 and J usage is TRBJ2-7, with TRBD2 identical over 9 bases. CDR3 length: 15 amino acids. CDR1 LGHNA and CDR2 YNFKEQ come from the germline V gene. J gave up 4 bases and V 0 bases, and 4 bases lay outside the gene matches. DNA of the CDR3: TGTGCCAGCAGCCAAGACGGGACTAGCAGTTACGAGCAGTACTTC. This translates into CASSQDGTSSYEQYF.

This clonotype was seen at least ten times. The chain has TRBV12-3 or TRBV12-4 and TRBJ2-7, with D perhaps TRBD1 (6 bases). Trimming removed 6 bases from V and 2 bases from J, with 17 bases in between. This CDR3 comprises 15 residues. In DNA, the CDR3 is TGTGCCAGCAGCTCGCCGGGACACGAAACCTACGAGCAGTACTTC. It codes for CASSSPGHETYEQYF.

The V and J genes are TRBV5-1 and TRBJ1-1, with D possibly being TRBD1 (5 bases). The CDR3 is made up of 15 amino acids. Germline V gives CDR1 SGHRS, CDR2 YFSETQ. Trimming took off 4 bases at V and 3 bases at J, with 16 bases between the two ends. As DNA, the CDR3 is TGCGCCAGCAGCCCCCCGGGGGGGGGGGACACTGAAGCTTTCTTT. Protein: CASSPPGGGDTEAFF. Full variable domain (outside the CDR3, taken from reference TRBV5-1 and TRBJ1-1): KAGVTQTPRYLIKTRGQQVTLSCSPISGHRSVSWYQQTPGQGLQFLFEYFSETQRNKGNFPGRFSGRQFSNSRSEMNVSTLELGDSALYLCASSPPGGGDTEAFFGQGTRLTVV.

This clonotype was counted a few times. V usage is TRBV28 and J usage is TRBJ2-7; D gene uncertain. Germline values: CDR1 MDHEN, CDR2 SYDVKM. The CDR3 sequence is 14 residues long. The V end lost 7 bases, the J end lost 2 bases, and 15 bases lay between the germline ends. CDR3 in DNA: TGTGCCAGCATCTCCGACCCCTTAACCTACGAGCAGTACTTC. Its translation is CASISDPLTYEQYF.

This clonotype was found a few times. This chain connects TRBV5-4 to TRBJ2-2; D is possibly TRBD2 (6 bases). Germline lookup yields CDR1 SGHNT and CDR2 YYREEE (reference sequence). V was trimmed by 4 bases and J by 4 bases, leaving 14 bases between them. This CDR3 region has 15 residues. In DNA, the CDR3 is TGTGCCAGCAGCAACCGGGAGCAAGGCACCGGGGAGCTGTTTTTT. This encodes CASSNREQGTGELFF.

This clonotype was picked up many times. The V call is TRBV28, the J call TRBJ2-4; 7 nucleotides agree with TRBD2. Germline V gives CDR1 MDHEN, CDR2 SYDVKM. This CDR3 region has 15 residues. V gave up 5 bases and J gave up 3 bases; unmatched junction bases: 7. CDR3 sequence reads: CASSTPGGVKNIQYF. DNA of the CDR3: TGTGCCAGCAGTACCCCGGGGGGAGTCAAAAACATTCAGTACTTC.

This clonotype was found many times. The rearrangement uses TRBV27 and TRBJ2-7, with 7 positions matching TRBD2. Germline CDR1 MNHEY, CDR2 SMNVEV (reference sequence). The CDR3 is 15 residues long. The trim removed 6 bases at V and 4 bases at J, leaving 12 bases unmatched. CDR3 nucleotides: TGTGCCAGCAGCCCAGAACCTAGCGGAGCTTACGAGCAGTACTTC. It codes for CASSPEPSGAYEQYF.